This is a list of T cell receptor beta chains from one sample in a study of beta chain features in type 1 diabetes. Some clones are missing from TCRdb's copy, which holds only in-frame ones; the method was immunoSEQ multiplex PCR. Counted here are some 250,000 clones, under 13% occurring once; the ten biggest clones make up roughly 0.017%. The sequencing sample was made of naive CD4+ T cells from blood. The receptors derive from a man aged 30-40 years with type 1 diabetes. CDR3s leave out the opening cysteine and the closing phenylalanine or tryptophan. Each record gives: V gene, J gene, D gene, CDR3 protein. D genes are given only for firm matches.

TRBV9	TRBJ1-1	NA	ASSVEGDTEAF
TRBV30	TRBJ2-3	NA	AWSPDNTDTQY
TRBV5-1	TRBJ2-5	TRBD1	ASSYLLTGLQETQY
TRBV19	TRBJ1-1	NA	ASRLGRAPEAF
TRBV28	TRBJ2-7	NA	ASSLRGSIPYEQY
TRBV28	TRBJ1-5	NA	ASSPGQLTRPQH
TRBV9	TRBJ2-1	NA	ASSAHLDKTEQF
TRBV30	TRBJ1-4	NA	AWKPRRGGNEKLF
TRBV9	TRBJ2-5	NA	ASSVQGKWQETQY
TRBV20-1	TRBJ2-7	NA	SAKGVYEQY
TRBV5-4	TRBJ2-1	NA	ASSRNRDEQF
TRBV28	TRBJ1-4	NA	ASSTRGWEKLF
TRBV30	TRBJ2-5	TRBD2	AWSTLAGGQETQY
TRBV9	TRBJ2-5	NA	ASSVVGWAETQY
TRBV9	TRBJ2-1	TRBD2	ASSVGVTGGNTIEQF
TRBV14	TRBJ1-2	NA	ASSQEAAWTTYGYT
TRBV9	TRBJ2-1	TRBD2	ASSVAGTSGGFYNEQF
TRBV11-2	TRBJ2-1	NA	ASSLGAGFGSYNEQF
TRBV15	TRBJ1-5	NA	ATSREAGIQPQH
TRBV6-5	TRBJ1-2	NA	ASSYSRRNYGYT
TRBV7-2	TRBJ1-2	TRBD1	ASSPGTGVEGYT
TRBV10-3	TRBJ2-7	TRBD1	AIRRTGDGEQY
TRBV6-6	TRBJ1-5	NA	ASTPGNQPQH
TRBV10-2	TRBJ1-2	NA	ASSESSRDYGYT
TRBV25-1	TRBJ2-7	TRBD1	ASGDRFYEQY
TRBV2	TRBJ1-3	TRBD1	ASRDSSLPSTGNTIY
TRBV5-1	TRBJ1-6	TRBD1	ASSRRDREYSPLH
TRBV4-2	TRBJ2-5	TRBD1	ASSQETGETQY
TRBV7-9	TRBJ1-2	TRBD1	ASSLWDREAHRGYT
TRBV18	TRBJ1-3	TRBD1	ASSLLTGDSGNTIY
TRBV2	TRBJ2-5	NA	ASSLDQETQY
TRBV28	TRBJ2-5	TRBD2	ATGGYPGTQY
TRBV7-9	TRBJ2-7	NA	ASSSWTQDFYEQY
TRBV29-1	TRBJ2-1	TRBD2	SVEGAGGPYNEQF
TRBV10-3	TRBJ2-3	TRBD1	AIRTGVRNTDTQY
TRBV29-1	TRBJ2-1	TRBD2	SVDSGGSRSYNEQF
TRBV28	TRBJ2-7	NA	ASSPLQPGDEQY
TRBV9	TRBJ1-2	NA	ASSVITNPLYGYT
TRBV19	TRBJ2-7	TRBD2	ASRKSGGPSYEQY
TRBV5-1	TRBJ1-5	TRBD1	ASSLVPGGIQPQH
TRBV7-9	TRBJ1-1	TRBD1	ASSRDSRLTEAF
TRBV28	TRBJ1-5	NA	ASGSNQPQH
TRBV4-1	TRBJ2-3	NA	ASSQAEGTDTQY
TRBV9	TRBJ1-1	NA	ASSSRWGRGGAF
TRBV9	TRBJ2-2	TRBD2	ASSEPRGLASTGELF
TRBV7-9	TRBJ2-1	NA	ASSLVGGSRGNEQF
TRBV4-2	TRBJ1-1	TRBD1	ASSQDRGRLMNTEAF
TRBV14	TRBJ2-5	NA	ASSHRQETQY
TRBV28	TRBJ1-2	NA	ASSRLGTPSANYGYT
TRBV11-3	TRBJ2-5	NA	ASSQSRETQY